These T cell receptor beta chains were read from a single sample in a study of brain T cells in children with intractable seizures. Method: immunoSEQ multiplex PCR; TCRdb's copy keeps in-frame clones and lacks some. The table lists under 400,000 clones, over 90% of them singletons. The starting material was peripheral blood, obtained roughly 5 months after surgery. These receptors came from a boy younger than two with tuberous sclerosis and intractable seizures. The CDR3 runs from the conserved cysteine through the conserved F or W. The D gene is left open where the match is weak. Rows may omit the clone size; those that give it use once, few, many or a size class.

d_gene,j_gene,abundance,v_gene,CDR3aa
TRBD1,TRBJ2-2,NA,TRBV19,CASSPTTGGRELFF
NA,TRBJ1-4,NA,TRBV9,CASSVHSRPVEKLFF
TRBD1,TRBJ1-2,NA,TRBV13,CASSQDRWGYTF
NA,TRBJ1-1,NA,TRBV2,CASTSERNTEAFF
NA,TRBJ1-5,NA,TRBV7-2,CASSLRGTSNQPQHF
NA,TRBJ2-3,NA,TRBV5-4,CASMGEITDTQYF
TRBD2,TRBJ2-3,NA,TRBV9,CASSVGAGAGTDTQYF
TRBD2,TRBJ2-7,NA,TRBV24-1,CATSDPTSGRGYEQYF
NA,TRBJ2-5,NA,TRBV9,CASSVGWPRGEETQYF
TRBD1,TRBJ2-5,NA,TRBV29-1,CSVTKTGGETQYF
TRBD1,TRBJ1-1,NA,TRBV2,CASSGRGTGMNTEAFF
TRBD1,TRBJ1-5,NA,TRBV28,CASSPGTGMRGGQPQHF
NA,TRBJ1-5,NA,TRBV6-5,CASMVSQGYQPQHF
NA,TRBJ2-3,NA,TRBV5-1,CASSLPAGNTQYF
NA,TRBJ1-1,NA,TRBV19,CASSPGRPNTEAFF
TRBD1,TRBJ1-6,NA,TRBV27,CASSLSPTGGDSPLHF
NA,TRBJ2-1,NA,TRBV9,CASSVGASPYNEQFF
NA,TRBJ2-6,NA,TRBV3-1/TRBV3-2,CASSWGLAAGANVLTF
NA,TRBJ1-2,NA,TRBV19,CASSISSGVGLYGYTF
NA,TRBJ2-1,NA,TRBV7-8,CASSLAREQFF
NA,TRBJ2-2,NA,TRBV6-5,CASSSPLRGELFF
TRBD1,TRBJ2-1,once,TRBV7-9,CASSPEGQGYEQFF